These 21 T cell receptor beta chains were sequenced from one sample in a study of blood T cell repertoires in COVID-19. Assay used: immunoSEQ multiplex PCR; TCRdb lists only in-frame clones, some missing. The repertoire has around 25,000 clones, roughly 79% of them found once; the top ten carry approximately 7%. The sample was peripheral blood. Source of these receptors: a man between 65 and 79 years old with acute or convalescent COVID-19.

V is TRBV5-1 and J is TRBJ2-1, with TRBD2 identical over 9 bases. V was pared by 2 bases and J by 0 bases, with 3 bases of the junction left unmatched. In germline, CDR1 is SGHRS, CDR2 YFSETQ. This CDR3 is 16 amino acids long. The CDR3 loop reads CASSFLAGSSYNEQFF. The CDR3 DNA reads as TGCGCCAGCAGCTTTCTAGCGGGGAGCTCCTACAATGAGCAGTTCTTC.

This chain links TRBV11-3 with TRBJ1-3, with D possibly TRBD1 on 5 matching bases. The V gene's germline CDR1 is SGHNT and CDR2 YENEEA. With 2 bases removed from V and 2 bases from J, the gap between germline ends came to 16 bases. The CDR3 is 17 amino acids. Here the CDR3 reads CASSLPKTTAPGNTIYF. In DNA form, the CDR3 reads TGTGCCAGCAGCTTACCAAAGACGACAGCGCCTGGAAACACCATATATTTT. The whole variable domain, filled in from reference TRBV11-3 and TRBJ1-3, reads EAGVVQSPRYKIIEKKQPVAFWCNPISGHNTLYWYLQNLGQGPELLIRYENEEAVDDSQLPKDRFSAERLKGVDSTLKIQPAELGDSAVYLCASSLPKTTAPGNTIYFGEGSWLTVV.

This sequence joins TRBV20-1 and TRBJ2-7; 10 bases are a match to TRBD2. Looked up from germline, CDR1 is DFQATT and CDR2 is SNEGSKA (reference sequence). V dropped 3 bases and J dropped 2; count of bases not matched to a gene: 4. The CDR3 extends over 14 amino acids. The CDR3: CSASSSGGTYEQYF. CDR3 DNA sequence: TGCAGTGCTAGTTCTAGCGGGGGAACCTACGAGCAGTACTTC.

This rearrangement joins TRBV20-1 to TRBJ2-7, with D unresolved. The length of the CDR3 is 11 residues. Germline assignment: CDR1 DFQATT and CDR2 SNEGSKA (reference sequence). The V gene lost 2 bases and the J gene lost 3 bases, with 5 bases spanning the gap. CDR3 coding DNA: TGCAGTGCTAGACGAGTCTACGAGCAGTACTTC. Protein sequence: CSARRVYEQYF.

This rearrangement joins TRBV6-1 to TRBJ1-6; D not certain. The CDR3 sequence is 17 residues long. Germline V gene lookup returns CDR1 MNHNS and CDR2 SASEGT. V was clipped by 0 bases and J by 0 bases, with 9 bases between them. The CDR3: CASSEASGSSYNSPLHF. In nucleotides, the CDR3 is TGTGCCAGCAGTGAAGCGTCGGGGAGCTCCTATAATTCACCCCTCCACTTT.

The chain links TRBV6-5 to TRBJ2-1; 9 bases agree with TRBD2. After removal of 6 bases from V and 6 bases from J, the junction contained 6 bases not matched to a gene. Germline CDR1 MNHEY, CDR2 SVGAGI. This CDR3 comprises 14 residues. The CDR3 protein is CASRGLAGGNEQFF. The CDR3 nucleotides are TGTGCCAGCAGGGGACTAGCCGGTGGCAATGAGCAGTTCTTC.

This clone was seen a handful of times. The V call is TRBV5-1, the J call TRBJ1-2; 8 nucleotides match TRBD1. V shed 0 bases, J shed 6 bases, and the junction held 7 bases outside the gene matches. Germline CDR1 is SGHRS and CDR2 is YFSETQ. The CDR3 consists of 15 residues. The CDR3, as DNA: TGCGCCAGCAGCTTGGGGACAGGGTTGTCAGATGGCTACACCTTC. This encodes CASSLGTGLSDGYTF. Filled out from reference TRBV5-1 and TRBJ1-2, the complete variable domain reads KAGVTQTPRYLIKTRGQQVTLSCSPISGHRSVSWYQQTPGQGLQFLFEYFSETQRNKGNFPGRFSGRQFSNSRSEMNVSTLELGDSALYLCASSLGTGLSDGYTFGSGTRLTVV.

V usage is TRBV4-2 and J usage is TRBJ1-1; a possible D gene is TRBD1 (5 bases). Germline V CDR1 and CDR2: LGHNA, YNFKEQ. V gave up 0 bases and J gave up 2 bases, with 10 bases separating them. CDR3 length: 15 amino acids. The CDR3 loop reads CASSQDGAANTEAFF. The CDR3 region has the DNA TGTGCCAGCAGCCAAGATGGGGCTGCTAACACTGAAGCTTTCTTT.

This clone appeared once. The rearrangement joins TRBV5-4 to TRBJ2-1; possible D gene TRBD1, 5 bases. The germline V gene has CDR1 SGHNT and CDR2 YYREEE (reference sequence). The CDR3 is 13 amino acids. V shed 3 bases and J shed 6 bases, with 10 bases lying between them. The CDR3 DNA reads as TGTGCCAGCAGCTCCCGACAGATCAATGAGCAGTTCTTC. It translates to CASSSRQINEQFF.

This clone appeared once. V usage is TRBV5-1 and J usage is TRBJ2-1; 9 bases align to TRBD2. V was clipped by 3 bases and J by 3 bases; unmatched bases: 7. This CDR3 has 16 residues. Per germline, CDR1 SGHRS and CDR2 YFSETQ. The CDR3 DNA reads TGCGCCAGCAGCTACGTAATAGCGGGAGACTACAATGAGCAGTTCTTC. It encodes CASSYVIAGDYNEQFF.

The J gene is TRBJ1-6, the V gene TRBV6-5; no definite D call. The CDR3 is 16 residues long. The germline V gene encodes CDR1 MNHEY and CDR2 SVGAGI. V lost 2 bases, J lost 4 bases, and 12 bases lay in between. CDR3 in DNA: TGTGCCAGCAGTTACCGGGTCCCGGGGTATAATTCACCCCTCCACTTT. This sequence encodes CASSYRVPGYNSPLHF.

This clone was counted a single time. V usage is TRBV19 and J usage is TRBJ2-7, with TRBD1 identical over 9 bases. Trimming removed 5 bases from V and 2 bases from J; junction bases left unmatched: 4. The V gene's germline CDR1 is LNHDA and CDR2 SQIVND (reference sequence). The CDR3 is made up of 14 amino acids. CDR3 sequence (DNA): TGTGCCAGTAGTCGGACAGGGGCTGCCTACGAGCAGTACTTC. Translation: CASSRTGAAYEQYF.

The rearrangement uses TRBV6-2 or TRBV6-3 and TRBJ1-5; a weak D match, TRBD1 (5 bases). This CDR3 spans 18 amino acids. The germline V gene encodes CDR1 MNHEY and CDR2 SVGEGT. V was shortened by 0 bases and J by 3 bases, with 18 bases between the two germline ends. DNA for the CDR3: TGTGCCAGCAGTTACTCGACTTCCGGGGGGATGAACAATCAGCCCCAGCATTTT. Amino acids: CASSYSTSGGMNNQPQHF.

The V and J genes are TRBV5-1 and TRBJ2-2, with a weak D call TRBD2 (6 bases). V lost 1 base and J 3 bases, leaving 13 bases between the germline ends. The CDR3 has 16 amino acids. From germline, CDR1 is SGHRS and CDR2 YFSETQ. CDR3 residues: CASSLLGGDDTGELFF. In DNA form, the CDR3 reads TGCGCCAGCAGCTTGCTGGGGGGAGACGACACCGGGGAGCTGTTTTTT.

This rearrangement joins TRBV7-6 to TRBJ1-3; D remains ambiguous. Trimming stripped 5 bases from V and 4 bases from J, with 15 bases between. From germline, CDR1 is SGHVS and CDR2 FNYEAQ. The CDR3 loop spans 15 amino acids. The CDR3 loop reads CASSRYEASGNTIYF. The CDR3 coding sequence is TGTGCCAGCAGCCGTTACGAGGCATCAGGAAACACCATATATTTT.

The CDR3 reads CASSPSSTPANTGELFF. Here the CDR3 DNA reads TGCGCCAGCAGCCCTTCTTCGACACCGGCGAACACCGGGGAGCTGTTTTTT. The rearrangement joins TRBV5-1 to TRBJ2-2; D gene unclear. V lost 4 bases to trimming and J lost 0 bases, with 16 bases between them. The germline CDR1 and CDR2 sequences are SGHRS and YFSETQ. This CDR3 contains 17 residues.

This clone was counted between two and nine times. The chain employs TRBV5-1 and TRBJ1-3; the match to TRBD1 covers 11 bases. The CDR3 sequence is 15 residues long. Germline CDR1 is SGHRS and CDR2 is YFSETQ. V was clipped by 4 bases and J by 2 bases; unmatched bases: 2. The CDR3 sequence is CASSRTGGTGNTIYF. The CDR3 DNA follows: TGCGCCAGCAGCAGGACAGGGGGCACTGGAAACACCATATATTTT.

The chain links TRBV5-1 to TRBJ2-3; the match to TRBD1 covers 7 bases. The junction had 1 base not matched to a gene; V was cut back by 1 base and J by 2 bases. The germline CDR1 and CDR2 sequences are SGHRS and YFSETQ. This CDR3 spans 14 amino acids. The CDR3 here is CASSLTGDTDTQYF. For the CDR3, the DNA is TGCGCCAGCAGCTTGACAGGGGACACAGATACGCAGTATTTT.

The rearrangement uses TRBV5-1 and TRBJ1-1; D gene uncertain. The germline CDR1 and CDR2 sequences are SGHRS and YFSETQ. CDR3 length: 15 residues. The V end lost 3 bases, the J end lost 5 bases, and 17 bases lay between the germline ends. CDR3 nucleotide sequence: TGCGCCAGCAGCTACGACGGGGATTTTGGGACTGAAGCTTTCTTT. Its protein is CASSYDGDFGTEAFF.

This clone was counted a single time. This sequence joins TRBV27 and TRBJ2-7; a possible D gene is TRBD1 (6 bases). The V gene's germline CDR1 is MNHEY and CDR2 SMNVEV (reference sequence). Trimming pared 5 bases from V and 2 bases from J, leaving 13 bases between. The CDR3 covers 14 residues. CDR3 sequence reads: CASSIQGTAYEQYF. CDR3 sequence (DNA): TGTGCCAGCAGTATACAGGGCACGGCCTACGAGCAGTACTTC.

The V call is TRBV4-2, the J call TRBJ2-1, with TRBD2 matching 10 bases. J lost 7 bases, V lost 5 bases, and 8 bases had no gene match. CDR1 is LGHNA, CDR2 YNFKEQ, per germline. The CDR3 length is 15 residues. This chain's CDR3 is CASSAFSGGANEQFF. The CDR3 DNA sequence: TGTGCCAGCAGCGCGTTCAGCGGGGGGGCAAATGAGCAGTTCTTC.